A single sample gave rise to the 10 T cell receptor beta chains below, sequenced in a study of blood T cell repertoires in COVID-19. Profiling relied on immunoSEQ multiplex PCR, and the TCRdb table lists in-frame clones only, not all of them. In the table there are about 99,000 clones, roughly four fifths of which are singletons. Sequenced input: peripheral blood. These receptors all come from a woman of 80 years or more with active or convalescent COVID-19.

The CDR3 nucleotides read TGTGCCAGCAGTGAGTCGGGGACAGGCGACCTACGGCAGTACTTC. It specifies CASSESGTGDLRQYF. The chain combines TRBV6-1 with TRBJ2-7; 8 bases are shared with TRBD1. Per the germline V gene, CDR1 is MNHNS and CDR2 is SASEGT. V shed 3 bases and J 9 bases; nucleotides not matched to a gene: 13. The CDR3 sequence is 15 residues long.

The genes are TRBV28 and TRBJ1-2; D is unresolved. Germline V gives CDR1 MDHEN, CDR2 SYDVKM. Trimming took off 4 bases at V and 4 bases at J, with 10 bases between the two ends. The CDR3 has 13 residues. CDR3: CASSWRQSYGYTF. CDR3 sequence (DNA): TGTGCCAGCAGTTGGCGGCAGAGCTATGGCTACACCTTC.

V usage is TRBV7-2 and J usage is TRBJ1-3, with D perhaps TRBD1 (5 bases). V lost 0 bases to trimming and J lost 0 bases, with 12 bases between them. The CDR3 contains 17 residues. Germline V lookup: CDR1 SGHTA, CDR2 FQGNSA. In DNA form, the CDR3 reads TGTGCCAGCAGCTTAGCATACAGGCAAGCCTCTGGAAACACCATATATTTT. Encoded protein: CASSLAYRQASGNTIYF.

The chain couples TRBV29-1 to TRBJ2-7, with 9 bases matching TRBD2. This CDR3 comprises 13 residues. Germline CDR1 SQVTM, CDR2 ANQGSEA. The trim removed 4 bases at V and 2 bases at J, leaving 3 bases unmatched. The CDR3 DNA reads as TGCAGCGTTGTGGAGCGGGGGGCCTACGAGCAGTACTTC. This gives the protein CSVVERGAYEQYF.

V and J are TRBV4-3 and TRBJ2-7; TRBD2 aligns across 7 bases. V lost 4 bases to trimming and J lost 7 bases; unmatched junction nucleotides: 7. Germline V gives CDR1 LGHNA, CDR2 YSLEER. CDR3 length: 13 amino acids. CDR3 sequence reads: CASSPRGLNEQYF. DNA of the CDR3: TGCGCCAGCAGCCCGCGGGGGTTGAATGAGCAGTACTTC.

This CDR3 reads CASSPGHSSYEQYF. CDR3 bases: TGTGCCAGCAGCCCGGGACATTCCTCCTACGAGCAGTACTTC. The rearrangement joins TRBV6-2 or TRBV6-3 to TRBJ2-7; D possibly corresponds to TRBD1 (6 bases). The CDR3 extends over 14 amino acids. The germline gives CDR1 MNHEY, CDR2 SVGEGT. V gave up 6 bases and J gave up 0 bases, with 12 bases separating them.

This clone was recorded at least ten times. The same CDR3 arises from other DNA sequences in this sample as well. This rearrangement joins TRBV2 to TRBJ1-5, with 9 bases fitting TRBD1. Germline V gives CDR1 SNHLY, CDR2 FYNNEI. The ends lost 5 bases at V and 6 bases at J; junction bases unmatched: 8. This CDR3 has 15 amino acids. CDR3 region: CASSTTGGGGQPQHF. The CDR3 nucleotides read TGTGCCAGCAGTACGACAGGGGGTGGGGGTCAGCCCCAGCATTTT.

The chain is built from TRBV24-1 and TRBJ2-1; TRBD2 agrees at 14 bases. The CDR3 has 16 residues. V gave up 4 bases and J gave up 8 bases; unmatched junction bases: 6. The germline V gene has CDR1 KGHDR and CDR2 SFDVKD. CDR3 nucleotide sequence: TGTGCCACCAGTGACCTTGGACTAGCGGGAGGACATGAGCAGTTCTTC. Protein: CATSDLGLAGGHEQFF.

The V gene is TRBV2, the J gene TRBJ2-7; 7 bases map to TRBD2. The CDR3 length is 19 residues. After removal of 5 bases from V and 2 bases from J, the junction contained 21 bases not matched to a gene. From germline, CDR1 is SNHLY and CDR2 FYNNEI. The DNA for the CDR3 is TGTGCCAGCAGTCGTGAATCCCAGCCCAGGGCTAGCGGCCCCTACGAGCAGTACTTC. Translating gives CASSRESQPRASGPYEQYF. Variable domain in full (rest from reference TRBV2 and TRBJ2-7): EPEVTQTPSHQVTQMGQEVILRCVPISNHLYFYWYRQILGQKVEFLVSFYNNEISEKSEIFDDQFSVERPDGSNFTLKIRSTKLEDSAMYFCASSRESQPRASGPYEQYFGPGTRLTVT.

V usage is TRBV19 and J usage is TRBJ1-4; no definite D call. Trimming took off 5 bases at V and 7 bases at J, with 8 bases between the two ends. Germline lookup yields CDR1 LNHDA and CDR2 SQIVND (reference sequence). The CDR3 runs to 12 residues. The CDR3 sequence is CASSQTPEKLFF. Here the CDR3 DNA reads TGTGCCAGTAGTCAGACACCTGAAAAACTGTTTTTT.